These T cell receptor beta chains were read from a single sample in a study of CD8 T cells in ankylosing spondylitis. TCRdb analysed the 5' RACE reads with MiXCR anew, one entry per CDR3 protein. The sample carries approximately 140,000 distinct CDR3 sequences, 40% to 50% recorded once. The material sequenced was synovial fluid, either unsorted or a sorted T cell fraction (not recorded which). Receptors originate from a male donor with ankylosing spondylitis. Both conserved end residues are part of each CDR3. The order of the fields is D gene, clone size, J gene, V gene, CDR3 protein, CDR3 DNA. A D gene is named only where the DNA matches it firmly. Only part of the rows carry a size: once, few, many, or a class if the clone is expanded.

>.|once|TRBJ1-5|TRBV9
CASSPRGSGPQHF
TGTGCCAGCAGCCCCCGCGGGTCGGGACCGCAGCATTTT
>TRBD1|.|TRBJ1-2|TRBV12-3/TRBV12-4
CASSPRTGFNYGYTF
TGTGCCAGCAGCCCTCGGACAGGGTTTAACTATGGCTACACCTTC
>TRBD2|many|TRBJ2-7|TRBV7-9
CASSLFPGGVVYEQYF
TGTGCCAGCAGCTTATTCCCGGGAGGGGTTGTTTACGAGCAGTACTTC
>.|.|TRBJ1-1|TRBV2
CASSEFPKRASTEAFF
TGTGCCAGCAGTGAGTTTCCTAAACGGGCTAGCACTGAAGCTTTCTTT
>TRBD2|.|TRBJ2-7|TRBV4-1
CASSHRLAGVELDVHEQYF
TGCGCCAGCAGCCACCGTCTAGCGGGAGTAGAACTAGACGTCCACGAGCAGTACTTC
>.|.|TRBJ2-7|TRBV5-1
CASSLDQGFYEQYF
TGCGCCAGCAGCTTGGATCAGGGGTTCTACGAGCAGTACTTC
>TRBD1|.|TRBJ2-2|TRBV11-2
CASSFKIRGPFSAGELFF
TGTGCCAGCAGCTTCAAAATCAGGGGGCCGTTCTCGGCCGGGGAGCTGTTTTTT
>TRBD2|many|TRBJ2-1|TRBV27
CASSSKPGLDNEQFF
TGTGCCAGCAGTTCCAAACCGGGACTAGACAATGAGCAGTTCTTC
>.|.|TRBJ2-1|TRBV6-1
CASSPWGYNEQFF
TGTGCCAGCAGCCCGTGGGGTTACAATGAGCAGTTCTTC
>TRBD2|many|TRBJ2-7|TRBV7-8
CASSLYQRELDEQYF
TGTGCCAGCAGCTTATATCAGCGGGAGTTGGACGAGCAGTACTTC
>.|many|TRBJ2-1|TRBV4-1
CASSQVPAGTYNEQFF
TGCGCCAGCAGCCAAGTTCCTGCCGGGACCTACAATGAGCAGTTCTTC
>TRBD1|many|TRBJ1-1|TRBV29-1
CSGTTGGPSEAFF
TGCAGCGGGACCACAGGGGGCCCCAGTGAAGCTTTCTTT
>TRBD2|.|TRBJ2-2|TRBV2
CASRGLAANTGELFF
TGTGCCAGCAGAGGCCTAGCGGCGAACACCGGGGAGCTGTTTTTT
>TRBD1|many|TRBJ2-2|TRBV7-6
CASSFGPDRGENTGELFF
TGTGCCAGCAGCTTCGGACCCGACAGGGGAGAGAACACCGGGGAGCTGTTTTTT
>.|.|TRBJ2-5|TRBV7-9
CASHKLAVKQETQYF
TGTGCCAGCCACAAACTAGCCGTGAAGCAAGAGACCCAGTACTTC
>.|.|TRBJ1-1|TRBV5-5
CASSPNGRWDTEAFF
TGTGCCAGCAGCCCGAACGGGAGATGGGATACTGAAGCTTTCTTT
>.|.|TRBJ2-1|TRBV7-9
CASSLRAFPQWVQFF
TGTGCCAGCAGCTTACGAGCTTTTCCCCAATGGGTGCAGTTCTTC
>.|.|TRBJ2-7|TRBV29-1
CSVGPGGKYEQYF
TGCAGCGTTGGACCAGGGGGGAAGTACGAGCAGTACTTC
>TRBD2|few|TRBJ2-1|TRBV7-8
CASSLGLGDEQFF
TGTGCCAGCAGCTTGGGACTAGGCGATGAGCAGTTCTTC
>.|few|TRBJ2-3|TRBV12-3/TRBV12-4
CASSLAGLTFSTDTQYF
TGTGCCAGCAGTTTAGCCGGCTTAACTTTTAGCACAGATACGCAGTATTTT
>.|.|TRBJ2-3|TRBV2
CASTPLRAWSTDTQYF
TGTGCCAGCACCCCCCTTCGGGCCTGGAGCACAGATACGCAGTATTTT
>.|.|TRBJ1-1|TRBV7-9
CASSPWTETEAFF
TGTGCCAGCAGTCCCTGGACTGAAACTGAAGCTTTCTTT
>.|.|TRBJ1-4|TRBV20-1
CSAETGATNEKLFF
TGCAGTGCCGAGACGGGGGCAACTAATGAAAAACTGTTTTTT
>TRBD2|few|TRBJ2-1|TRBV24-1
CATSDTQAGESINEQFF
TGTGCCACCAGTGATACCCAAGCGGGGGAGTCCATTAATGAGCAGTTCTTC
>.|many|TRBJ1-2|TRBV29-1
CSVEASNYGYTF
TGCAGCGTTGAGGCCAGCAACTATGGCTACACCTTC
>.|.|TRBJ1-5|TRBV12-3/TRBV12-4
CASSSGHNQPQHF
TGTGCCAGCAGTTCTGGCCACAATCAGCCCCAGCATTTT
>.|few|TRBJ2-1|TRBV12-3/TRBV12-4
CASSPPSSRSYNEQFF
TGTGCCAGCAGTCCCCCCTCGAGTCGTTCCTACAATGAGCAGTTCTTC
>TRBD2|.|TRBJ2-7|TRBV7-2
CASSLSREAPYEQYF
TGTGCCAGCAGCTTATCCCGGGAGGCCCCCTACGAGCAGTACTTC
>TRBD1|few|TRBJ2-7|TRBV12-3/TRBV12-4
CASSFWDRAYEQYF
TGTGCCAGCAGTTTTTGGGACAGGGCCTACGAGCAGTACTTC
>TRBD2|few|TRBJ2-7|TRBV10-3
CAISESGTGTSGSVSYEQYF
TGTGCCATCAGTGAGTCGGGGACCGGGACTAGCGGGAGTGTTTCCTACGAGCAGTACTTC
>.|.|TRBJ2-3|TRBV5-1
CASSSGQGKSTDTQYF
TGCGCCAGCAGCTCGGGGCAGGGGAAAAGCACAGATACGCAGTATTTT
>TRBD2|few|TRBJ2-1|TRBV27
CASSLKGRDEQFF
TGTGCCAGCAGCCTAAAAGGGAGGGATGAGCAGTTCTTC
>.|once|TRBJ2-7|TRBV7-2
CASSFIRDPGAYEQYF
TGTGCCAGCAGTTTCATCCGGGACCCGGGGGCCTACGAGCAGTACTTC
>.|.|TRBJ2-2|TRBV20-1
CSARDGRRDTGELFF
TGCAGTGCTAGAGATGGGCGGCGGGACACCGGGGAGCTGTTTTTT
>.|.|TRBJ2-2|TRBV7-9
CASSLWRTPGGELFF
TGTGCCAGCAGCTTATGGAGGACCCCAGGGGGGGAGCTGTTTTTT
>TRBD1|.|TRBJ2-5|TRBV6-1
CASLRGRRETQYF
TGTGCCAGCTTGAGGGGGCGCAGGGAGACCCAGTACTTC
>TRBD2|many|TRBJ2-2|TRBV6-1
CASSELADTGELFF
TGTGCCAGCAGTGAACTAGCGGACACCGGGGAGCTGTTTTTT
>.|few|TRBJ2-3|TRBV20-1
CSAARGWRDTDTQYF
TGCAGTGCCGCTAGAGGCTGGCGGGACACAGATACGCAGTATTTT
>.|few|TRBJ2-1|TRBV9
CASSVVPGYEQFF
TGTGCCAGCAGCGTAGTACCTGGATATGAGCAGTTCTTC
>.|.|TRBJ2-1|TRBV27
CASSLWQPHRGDEQFF
TGTGCCAGCAGTTTGTGGCAGCCCCACCGTGGGGATGAGCAGTTCTTC
>.|few|TRBJ2-1|TRBV11-3
CASSFRWDLGNEQFF
TGTGCCAGCAGCTTTAGATGGGATTTGGGCAATGAGCAGTTCTTC
>TRBD2|many|TRBJ2-1|TRBV7-9
CASSSTSGGDNEQFF
TGTGCCAGCAGCTCGACTAGCGGGGGTGACAATGAGCAGTTCTTC
>TRBD2|.|TRBJ2-1|TRBV20-1
CSASGSGDTYNEQFF
TGCAGTGCTAGTGGAAGCGGGGATACCTACAATGAGCAGTTCTTC
>.|.|TRBJ2-7|TRBV7-9
CASSSSQGSYEQYF
TGTGCCAGCAGCAGCAGTCAGGGGTCCTACGAGCAGTACTTC
>TRBD1|.|TRBJ1-2|TRBV12-3/TRBV12-4
CASSFNRGVVYGYTF
TGTGCCAGCAGTTTTAACAGGGGGGTTGTCTATGGCTACACCTTC
>.|.|TRBJ2-3|TRBV27
CASSVGGEADTQYF
TGTGCCAGCAGCGTAGGGGGAGAGGCAGATACGCAGTATTTT
>.|.|TRBJ2-1|TRBV2
CASSESYNEQFF
TGTGCCAGCAGTGAATCCTACAATGAGCAGTTCTTC